Each of the 26 T cell receptor beta chains below was sequenced from the same sample in a study of blood T cell repertoires in COVID-19. Repertoires were generated with immunoSEQ multiplex PCR, while TCRdb's copy carries only in-frame clones and drops some. This sample carries about 250,000 clones, roughly 87% of them seen once, and the ten largest clones take approximately 3.3%. Sequenced sample: peripheral blood. All receptors derive from a man younger than 35 with active or convalescent COVID-19.

The rearrangement links TRBV4-2 to TRBJ2-1, with 10 positions matching TRBD2. Trimming at V came to 2 bases and at J to 6 bases, leaving 10 bases not matched to a gene. CDR1 LGHNA and CDR2 YNFKEQ come from the germline V gene. This CDR3 region has 17 residues. The CDR3 loop reads CASSQIRAGGPGNEQFF. DNA of the CDR3: TGTGCCAGCAGCCAAATCCGAGCGGGAGGGCCGGGCAATGAGCAGTTCTTC.

This CDR3 reads CASNPAGAHEQYF. Here the CDR3 DNA reads TGTGCCAGCAACCCAGCGGGAGCCCACGAGCAGTACTTC. The chain combines TRBV6-5 with TRBJ2-7, with 8 bases lining up with TRBD2. This CDR3 comprises 13 residues. Germline V gives CDR1 MNHEY, CDR2 SVGAGI. The V gene end was trimmed by 7 bases and the J gene end by 5 bases; junction bases not matched to a gene: 7.

The gene calls are TRBV5-1 and TRBJ1-1; 9 nucleotides align to TRBD1. Germline-derived CDR1 and CDR2 are SGHRS and YFSETQ. The CDR3 spans 14 residues. With V trimmed by 4 bases and J by 4 bases, 5 bases remained unmatched. CDR3 loop: CASSRTGAATEAFF. CDR3 DNA: TGCGCCAGCAGCCGGACAGGGGCCGCCACTGAAGCTTTCTTT.

V usage is TRBV19 and J usage is TRBJ2-7, with a weak D call TRBD2 (5 bases). Between the trimmed V and J ends, which lost 5 bases and 1 base, there was a span of 9 bases. Germline lookup yields CDR1 LNHDA and CDR2 SQIVND (reference sequence). This CDR3 comprises 13 residues. CDR3 region: CASSADSSYEQYF. The CDR3 DNA sequence: TGTGCCAGTAGTGCGGACTCTTCCTACGAGCAGTACTTC.

The gene calls are TRBV19 and TRBJ1-5; unclear D gene. CDR1 is LNHDA, CDR2 SQIVND, per germline (reference sequence). This CDR3 has 17 amino acids. V shed 4 bases and J shed 0 bases, with 16 bases lying between them. The CDR3 loop is CASSRGGKLYSNQPQHF. CDR3 sequence (DNA): TGTGCCAGTAGTAGAGGAGGCAAGCTTTATAGCAATCAGCCCCAGCATTTT.

The chain combines TRBV3-1 (or the pseudogene TRBV3-2) with TRBJ1-1, with 7 bases that match TRBD1. Germline V gene lookup returns CDR1 LGHDT and CDR2 YNNKEL (reference sequence). The V and J ends lost 4 bases and 5 bases, in that order; junction bases with no gene match: 7. The CDR3 is made up of 14 amino acids. The CDR3 DNA reads TGTGCCAGCAGCCCGCAGGGGGTAGGGACTGAAGCTTTCTTT. It specifies CASSPQGVGTEAFF.

The V gene is TRBV18, the J gene TRBJ2-1; TRBD1 might be the D (7 bases). The germline gives CDR1 KGHSH, CDR2 LQKENI. V lost 4 bases to trimming and J lost 4 bases, with 14 bases between them. This CDR3 region has 15 residues. The CDR3, as DNA: TGTGCCAGCTCACATGGAGGGGGCCCGTACAATGAGCAGTTCTTC. Amino acids: CASSHGGGPYNEQFF.

The chain joins TRBV5-4 to TRBJ2-1; D is possibly TRBD1 (5 bases). Germline loops: CDR1 SGHNT, CDR2 YYREEE (reference sequence). The germline V and J ends were trimmed by 1 base and 4 bases, with 12 bases remaining between them. CDR3 length equals 15 residues. CDR3: CASSLNPDRYNEQFF. Written as DNA, the CDR3 is TGTGCCAGCAGCTTGAACCCCGACAGATACAATGAGCAGTTCTTC.

In this sample, this clone turned up once. J is TRBJ1-1 and V is TRBV6-5; D is undetermined. CDR3 length: 14 amino acids. Germline V CDR1 and CDR2: MNHEY, SVGAGI. Between the trimmed V and J ends, which lost 2 bases and 2 bases, there was a span of 9 bases. The CDR3 is CASSYGLHNTEAFF. As DNA, the CDR3 is TGTGCCAGCAGTTACGGACTCCACAACACTGAAGCTTTCTTT.

The chain employs TRBV12-3 or TRBV12-4 and TRBJ1-2; no reliable D call. Trimming cost V 0 bases and J 8 bases, with 7 bases left between them. This CDR3 has 12 amino acids. The CDR3: CASSLAGSGYTF. The CDR3 DNA follows: TGTGCCAGCAGTTTAGCTGGGAGCGGCTACACCTTC.

V gene TRBV5-6 combines with J gene TRBJ1-3; D gene uncertain. Per the germline V gene, CDR1 is SGHDT and CDR2 is YYEEEE. The CDR3 runs to 11 residues. CDR3 sequence: CPGPWGDTIYF. The CDR3 DNA is TGTCCTGGGCCTTGGGGAGACACCATATATTTT.

The chain carries TRBV7-6 and TRBJ2-3; D is unresolved. The CDR3 is 15 amino acids. CDR1 and CDR2 (germline): SGHVS, FNYEAQ. V was clipped by 1 base and J by 0 bases, with 8 bases between them. The CDR3 nucleotides are TGTGCCAGCAGCTTAGACCGAGGAAGCACAGATACGCAGTATTTT. Amino acids: CASSLDRGSTDTQYF.

This clone was counted a few times. The chain couples TRBV4-1 to TRBJ1-5; D remains unclear. Germline CDR1 MGHRA, CDR2 YSYEKL. V dropped 0 bases and J dropped 1 base, with 4 bases sitting between them. The CDR3 length is 14 residues. CDR3 protein: CASSQDISNQPQHF. The CDR3 region has the DNA TGCGCCAGCAGCCAAGATATCAGCAATCAGCCCCAGCATTTT.

This clone has only one observation. The rearrangement links TRBV3-1 (or the pseudogene TRBV3-2) to TRBJ2-7; tentatively, D is TRBD1 (6 bases). Germline V gene lookup returns CDR1 LGHDT and CDR2 YNNKEL (reference sequence). The germline V and J ends were trimmed by 2 bases and 4 bases, with 18 bases remaining between them. The CDR3 totals 16 residues. The CDR3 nucleotides are TGTGCCAGCAGCCAATACGGAGTACGGCAGGGGTACGAGCAGTACTTC. Amino acid sequence: CASSQYGVRQGYEQYF.

The chain is built from TRBV7-2 and TRBJ2-1, with TRBD2 as a possible D gene (5 bases). The CDR3 consists of 15 residues. Germline values: CDR1 SGHTA, CDR2 FQGNSA. Trimming stripped 1 base from V and 0 bases from J, with 7 bases between. The CDR3 region has the DNA TGTGCCAGCAGCTTAGATGGGAGCTCCTACAATGAGCAGTTCTTC. Translated: CASSLDGSSYNEQFF.

This chain links TRBV28 with TRBJ2-1; possibly TRBD2 for D (6 bases). V lost 8 bases, J lost 6 bases, and 17 bases lay in between. CDR1 is MDHEN and CDR2 is SYDVKM in the germline V gene. There are 14 residues in the CDR3. CDR3 bases: TGTGCCAGCTCACCGGGAGCTGAGGTCAATGAGCAGTTCTTC. This gives the protein CASSPGAEVNEQFF.

A single count supports this clone. The chain carries TRBV6-5 and TRBJ1-1; 8 nucleotides agree with TRBD1. The V and J ends lost 7 bases and 6 bases, in that order; junction bases with no gene match: 10. This CDR3 has 14 amino acids. Germline V gene lookup returns CDR1 MNHEY and CDR2 SVGAGI. For the CDR3, the DNA is TGTGCCAGCACCCTGACAGGGGTTTCTCCTGAAGCTTTCTTT. Protein sequence: CASTLTGVSPEAFF.

This clone was seen just once. This chain links TRBV27 with TRBJ2-7, with 9 bases aligning to TRBD1. The trim removed 6 bases at V and 3 bases at J, leaving 3 bases unmatched. CDR3 size: 13 residues. The germline gives CDR1 MNHEY, CDR2 SMNVEV (reference sequence). The DNA for the CDR3 is TGTGCCAGCAGAAGGACAGGGGTCTACGAGCAGTACTTC. It codes for CASRRTGVYEQYF.

The chain links TRBV9 to TRBJ1-4; perhaps TRBD1 as D (5 bases). The CDR3 is 15 residues long. Germline loops: CDR1 SGDLS, CDR2 YYNGEE. The germline V and J ends were trimmed by 3 bases and 7 bases, with 16 bases remaining between them. The CDR3 spells CASSGGTFGGEKLFF. CDR3 bases: TGTGCCAGCAGCGGCGGGACCTTCGGAGGTGAAAAACTGTTTTTT.

V usage is TRBV5-1 and J usage is TRBJ2-2; D gene ambiguous. The V end lost 0 bases, the J end lost 0 bases, and 9 bases lay between the germline ends. Germline loops: CDR1 SGHRS, CDR2 YFSETQ. The CDR3 is made up of 16 amino acids. CDR3 in DNA: TGCGCCAGCAGCTTGGCCGGCGCGGCGAACACCGGGGAGCTGTTTTTT. It yields the protein CASSLAGAANTGELFF.

The V and J genes are TRBV18 and TRBJ1-2; 8 nucleotides line up with TRBD1. Germline loops: CDR1 KGHSH, CDR2 LQKENI. The CDR3 contains 14 residues. V trimming: 4 bases; J trimming: 6 bases; junction bases outside the gene matches: 7. CDR3 in DNA: TGTGCCAGCTCACACCTGGACAGGGAGAATGGCTACACCTTC. Translated: CASSHLDRENGYTF.

V is TRBV6-5 and J is TRBJ1-5, with D uncertain. Trimming pared 8 bases from V and 2 bases from J, leaving 13 bases between. The CDR3 is 14 amino acids. Germline CDR1 and CDR2: MNHEY and SVGAGI. CDR3 nucleotides: TGTGCCAGCCGACCCAGCGGGCGCAATCAGCCCCAGCATTTT. The encoded protein is CASRPSGRNQPQHF.

The chain employs TRBV7-9 and TRBJ2-7; TRBD1 matches 7 bases. The CDR3 extends over 15 amino acids. The germline CDR1 and CDR2 sequences are SEHNR and FQNEAQ (reference sequence). J gave up 5 bases and V 0 bases, and 7 bases lay outside the gene matches. CDR3 sequence: CASSLANRGSHEQYF. CDR3 bases: TGTGCCAGCAGCTTAGCAAACAGGGGTTCCCACGAGCAGTACTTC.

J is TRBJ1-3 and V is TRBV5-8; D perhaps matches TRBD1 (5 bases). CDR1 SGHTS and CDR2 YDEGEE come from the germline V gene. The CDR3 runs to 15 residues. V was shortened by 6 bases and J by 4 bases, with 17 bases between the two germline ends. The CDR3 protein is CASTFRGTTGNTIYF. The CDR3, as DNA: TGTGCCAGCACCTTCCGGGGGACTACAGGAAACACCATATATTTT.

This chain uses TRBV27 with TRBJ1-6; D gene unclear. The CDR3 contains 14 residues. Trimming pared 3 bases from V and 7 bases from J, leaving 10 bases between. The germline V gene encodes CDR1 MNHEY and CDR2 SMNVEV (reference sequence). CDR3 nucleotide sequence: TGTGCCAGCAGTTTGAACTTCTCGAATTCACCCCTCCACTTT. Its protein product is CASSLNFSNSPLHF.

J is TRBJ2-3 and V is TRBV9; 7 bases line up with TRBD2. Germline loops: CDR1 SGDLS, CDR2 YYNGEE. The CDR3 runs 16 residues. V lost 1 base to trimming and J lost 2 bases; unmatched junction nucleotides: 7. CDR3 in DNA: TGTGCCAGCAGCGTACCGAGCGGGATGAACACAGATACGCAGTATTTT. It specifies CASSVPSGMNTDTQYF.